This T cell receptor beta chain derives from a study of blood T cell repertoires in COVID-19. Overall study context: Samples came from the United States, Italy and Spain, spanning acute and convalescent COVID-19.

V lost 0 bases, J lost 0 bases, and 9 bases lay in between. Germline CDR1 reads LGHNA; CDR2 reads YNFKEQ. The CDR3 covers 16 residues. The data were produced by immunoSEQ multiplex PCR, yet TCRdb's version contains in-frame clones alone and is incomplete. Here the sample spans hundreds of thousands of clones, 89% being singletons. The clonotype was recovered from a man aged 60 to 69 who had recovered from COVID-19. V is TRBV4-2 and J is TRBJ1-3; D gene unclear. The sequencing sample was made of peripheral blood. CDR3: CASSQEGTLSGNTIYF. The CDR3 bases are TGTGCCAGCAGCCAAGAGGGCACCCTCTCTGGAAACACCATATATTTT.